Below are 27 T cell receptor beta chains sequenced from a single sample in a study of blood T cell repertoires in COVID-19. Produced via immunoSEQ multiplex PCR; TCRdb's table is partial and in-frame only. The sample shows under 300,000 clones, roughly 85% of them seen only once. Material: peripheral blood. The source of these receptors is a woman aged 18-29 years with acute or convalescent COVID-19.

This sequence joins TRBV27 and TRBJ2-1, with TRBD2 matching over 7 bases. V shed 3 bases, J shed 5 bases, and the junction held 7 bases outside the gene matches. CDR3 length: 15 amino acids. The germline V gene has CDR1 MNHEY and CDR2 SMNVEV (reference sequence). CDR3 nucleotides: TGTGCCAGCAGTTTGGGGGGGGTCGACGACAATGAGCAGTTCTTC. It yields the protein CASSLGGVDDNEQFF.

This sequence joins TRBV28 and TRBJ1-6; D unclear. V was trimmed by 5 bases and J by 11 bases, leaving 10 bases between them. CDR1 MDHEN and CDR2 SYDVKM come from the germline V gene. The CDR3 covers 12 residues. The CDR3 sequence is CASSPRRAPLHF. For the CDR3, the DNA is TGTGCCAGCAGTCCCCGCCGGGCACCCCTCCACTTT.

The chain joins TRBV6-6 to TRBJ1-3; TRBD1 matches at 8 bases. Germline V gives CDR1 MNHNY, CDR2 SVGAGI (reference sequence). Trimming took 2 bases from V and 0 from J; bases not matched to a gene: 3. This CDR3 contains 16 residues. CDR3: CASSYGQGISGNTIYF. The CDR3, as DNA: TGTGCCAGCAGTTACGGACAGGGCATCTCTGGAAACACCATATATTTT.

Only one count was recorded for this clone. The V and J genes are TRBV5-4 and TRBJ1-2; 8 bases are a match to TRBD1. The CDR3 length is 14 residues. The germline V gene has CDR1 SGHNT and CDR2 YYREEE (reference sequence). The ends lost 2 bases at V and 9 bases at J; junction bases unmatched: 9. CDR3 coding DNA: TGTGCCAGCAGCTTAGAGGCAGGGGGCGTGAGCTACACCTTC. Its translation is CASSLEAGGVSYTF.

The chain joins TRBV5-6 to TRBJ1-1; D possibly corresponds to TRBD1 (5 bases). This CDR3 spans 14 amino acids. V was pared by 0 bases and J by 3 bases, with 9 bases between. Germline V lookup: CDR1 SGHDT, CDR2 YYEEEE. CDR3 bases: TGTGCCAGCAGCTTGGGTCCCAGGGACACTGAAGCTTTCTTT. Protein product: CASSLGPRDTEAFF.

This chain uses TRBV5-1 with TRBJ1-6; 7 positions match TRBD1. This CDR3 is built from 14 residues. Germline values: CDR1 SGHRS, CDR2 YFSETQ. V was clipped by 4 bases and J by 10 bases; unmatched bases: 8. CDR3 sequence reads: CASSPYRGSSPLHF. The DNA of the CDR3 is TGCGCCAGCAGCCCATACAGGGGAAGCTCACCCCTCCACTTT.

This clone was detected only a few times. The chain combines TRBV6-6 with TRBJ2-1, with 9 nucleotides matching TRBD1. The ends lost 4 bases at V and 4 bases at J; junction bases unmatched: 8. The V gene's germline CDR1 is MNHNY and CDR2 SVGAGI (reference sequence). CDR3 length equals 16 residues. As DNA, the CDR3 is TGTGCCAGCAGTTCAACCGGGACAGGGACGTACAATGAGCAGTTCTTC. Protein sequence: CASSSTGTGTYNEQFF.

The CDR3 loop is CAWGGGNYGYTF. The CDR3 coding sequence is TGTGCCTGGGGCGGCGGGAACTATGGCTACACCTTC. V usage is TRBV30 and J usage is TRBJ1-2, with D unclear. V dropped 5 bases and J dropped 2 bases, with 9 bases sitting between them. Per germline, CDR1 GTSNPN and CDR2 SVGIG (reference sequence). The CDR3 totals 12 residues. Variable domain in full (rest from reference TRBV30 and TRBJ1-2): SQTIHQWPATLVQPVGSPLSLECTVEGTSNPNLYWYRQAAGRGLQLLFYSVGIGQISSEVPQNLSASRPQDRQFILSSKKLLLSDSGFYLCAWGGGNYGYTFGSGTRLTVV.

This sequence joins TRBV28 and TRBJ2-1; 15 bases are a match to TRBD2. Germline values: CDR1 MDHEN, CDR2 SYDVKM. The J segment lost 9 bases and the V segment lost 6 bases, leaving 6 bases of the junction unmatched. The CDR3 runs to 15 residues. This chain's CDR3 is CASSAGLAGGGEQFF. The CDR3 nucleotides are TGTGCCAGCAGCGCGGGACTAGCGGGAGGAGGTGAGCAGTTCTTC.

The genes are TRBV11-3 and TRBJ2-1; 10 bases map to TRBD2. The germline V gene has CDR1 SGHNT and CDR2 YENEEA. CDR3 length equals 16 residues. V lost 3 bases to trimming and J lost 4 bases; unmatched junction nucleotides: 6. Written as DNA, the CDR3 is TGTGCCAGCAGCTTGAGCGGGAGGGTTCGGTACAATGAGCAGTTCTTC. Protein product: CASSLSGRVRYNEQFF. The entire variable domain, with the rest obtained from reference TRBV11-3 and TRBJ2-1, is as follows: EAGVVQSPRYKIIEKKQPVAFWCNPISGHNTLYWYLQNLGQGPELLIRYENEEAVDDSQLPKDRFSAERLKGVDSTLKIQPAELGDSAVYLCASSLSGRVRYNEQFFGPGTRLTVL.

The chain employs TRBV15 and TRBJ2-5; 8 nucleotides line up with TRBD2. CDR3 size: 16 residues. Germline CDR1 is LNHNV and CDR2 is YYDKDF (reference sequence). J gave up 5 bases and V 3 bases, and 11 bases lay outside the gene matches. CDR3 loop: CATSRGTSFFSETQYF. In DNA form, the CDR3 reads TGTGCCACCAGCAGGGGGACTAGTTTCTTTTCGGAGACCCAGTACTTC.

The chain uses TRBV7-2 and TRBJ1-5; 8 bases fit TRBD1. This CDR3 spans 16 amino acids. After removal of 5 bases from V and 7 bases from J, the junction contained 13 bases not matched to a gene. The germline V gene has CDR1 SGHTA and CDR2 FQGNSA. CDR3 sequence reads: CASSVRTGTDPQPQHF. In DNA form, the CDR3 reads TGTGCCAGCAGCGTAAGGACAGGGACTGATCCCCAGCCCCAGCATTTT. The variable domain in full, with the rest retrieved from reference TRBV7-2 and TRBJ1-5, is GAGVSQSPSNKVTEKGKDVELRCDPISGHTALYWYRQSLGQGLEFLIYFQGNSAPDKSGLPSDRFSAERTGGSVSTLTIQRTQQEDSAVYLCASSVRTGTDPQPQHFGDGTRLSIL.

The CDR3 region is CASSLRGGATNEKLFF. The CDR3 DNA reads TGTGCCAGTAGCCTTAGAGGGGGAGCAACTAATGAAAAACTGTTTTTT. The rearrangement links TRBV19 to TRBJ1-4; a possible D gene is TRBD1 (6 bases). V dropped 6 bases and J dropped 0 bases, with 14 bases sitting between them. Germline assignment: CDR1 LNHDA and CDR2 SQIVND (reference sequence). The CDR3 has 16 residues.

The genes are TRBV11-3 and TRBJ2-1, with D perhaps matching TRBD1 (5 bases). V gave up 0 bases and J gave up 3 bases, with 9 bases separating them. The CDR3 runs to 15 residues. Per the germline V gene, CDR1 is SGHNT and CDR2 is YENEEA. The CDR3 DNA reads TGTGCCAGCAGCTTAGAATTTCAGGGCTACAATGAGCAGTTCTTC. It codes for CASSLEFQGYNEQFF.

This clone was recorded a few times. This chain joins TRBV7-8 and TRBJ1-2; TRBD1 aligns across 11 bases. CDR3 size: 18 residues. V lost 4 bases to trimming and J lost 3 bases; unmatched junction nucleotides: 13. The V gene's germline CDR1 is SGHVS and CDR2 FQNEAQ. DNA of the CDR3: TGTGCCAGCAGCTCACAGACCGGGACAGGGGGACTAGACTATGGCTACACCTTC. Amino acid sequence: CASSSQTGTGGLDYGYTF.

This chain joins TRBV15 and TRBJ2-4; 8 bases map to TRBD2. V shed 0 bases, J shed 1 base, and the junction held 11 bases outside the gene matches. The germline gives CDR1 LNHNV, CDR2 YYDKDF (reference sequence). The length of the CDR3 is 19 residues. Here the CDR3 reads CATSRELPGLVVAKNIQYF. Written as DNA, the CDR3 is TGTGCCACCAGCAGAGAGTTACCGGGACTAGTGGTTGCCAAAAACATTCAGTACTTC.

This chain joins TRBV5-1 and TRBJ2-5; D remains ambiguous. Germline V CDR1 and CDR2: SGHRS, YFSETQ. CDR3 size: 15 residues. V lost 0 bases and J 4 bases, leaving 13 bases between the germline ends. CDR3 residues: CASSLAYPSGETQYF. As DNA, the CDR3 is TGCGCCAGCAGCTTGGCGTACCCCTCGGGAGAGACCCAGTACTTC. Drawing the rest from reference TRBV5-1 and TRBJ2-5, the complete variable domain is KAGVTQTPRYLIKTRGQQVTLSCSPISGHRSVSWYQQTPGQGLQFLFEYFSETQRNKGNFPGRFSGRQFSNSRSEMNVSTLELGDSALYLCASSLAYPSGETQYFGPGTRLLVL.

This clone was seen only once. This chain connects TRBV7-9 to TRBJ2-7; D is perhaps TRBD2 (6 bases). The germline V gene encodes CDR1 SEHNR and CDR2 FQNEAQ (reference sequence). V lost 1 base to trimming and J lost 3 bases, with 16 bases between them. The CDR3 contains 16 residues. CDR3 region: CASSLGGGSGFYEQYF. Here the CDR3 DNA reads TGTGCCAGCAGCTTAGGAGGAGGGAGTGGGTTCTACGAGCAGTACTTC.

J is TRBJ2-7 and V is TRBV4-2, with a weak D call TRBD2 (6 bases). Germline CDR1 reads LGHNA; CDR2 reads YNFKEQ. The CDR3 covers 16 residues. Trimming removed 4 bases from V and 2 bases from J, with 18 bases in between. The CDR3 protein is CASSPRKAGLTYEQYF. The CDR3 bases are TGTGCCAGCAGCCCACGCAAAGCGGGTCTTACCTACGAGCAGTACTTC.

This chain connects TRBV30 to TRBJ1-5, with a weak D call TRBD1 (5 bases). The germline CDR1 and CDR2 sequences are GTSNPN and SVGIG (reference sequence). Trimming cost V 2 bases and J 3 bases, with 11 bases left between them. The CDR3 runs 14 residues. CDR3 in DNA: TGTGCCTGGAGTAGACAGCAATCCAATCAGCCCCAGCATTTT. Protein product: CAWSRQQSNQPQHF.

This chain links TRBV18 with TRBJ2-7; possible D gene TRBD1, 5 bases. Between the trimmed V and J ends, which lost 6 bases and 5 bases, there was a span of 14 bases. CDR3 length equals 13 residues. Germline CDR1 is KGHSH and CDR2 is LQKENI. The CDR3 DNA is TGTGCCAGCTCTCCCAGGGCCTGGGACGAGCAGTACTTC. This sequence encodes CASSPRAWDEQYF.

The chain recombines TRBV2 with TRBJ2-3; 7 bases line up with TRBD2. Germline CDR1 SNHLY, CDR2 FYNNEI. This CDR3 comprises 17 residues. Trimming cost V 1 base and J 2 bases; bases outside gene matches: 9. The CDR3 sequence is CASSEGYRGTTTDTQYF. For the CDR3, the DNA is TGTGCCAGCAGTGAAGGGTATCGCGGGACTACCACAGATACGCAGTATTTT. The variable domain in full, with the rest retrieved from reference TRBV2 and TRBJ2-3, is EPEVTQTPSHQVTQMGQEVILRCVPISNHLYFYWYRQILGQKVEFLVSFYNNEISEKSEIFDDQFSVERPDGSNFTLKIRSTKLEDSAMYFCASSEGYRGTTTDTQYFGPGTRLTVL.

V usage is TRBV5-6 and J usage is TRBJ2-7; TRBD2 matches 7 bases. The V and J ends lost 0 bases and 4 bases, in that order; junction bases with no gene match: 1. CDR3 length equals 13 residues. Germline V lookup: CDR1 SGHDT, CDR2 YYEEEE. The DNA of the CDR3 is TGTGCCAGCAGCTTGGGTAGCGGGTACGAGCAGTACTTC. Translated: CASSLGSGYEQYF.

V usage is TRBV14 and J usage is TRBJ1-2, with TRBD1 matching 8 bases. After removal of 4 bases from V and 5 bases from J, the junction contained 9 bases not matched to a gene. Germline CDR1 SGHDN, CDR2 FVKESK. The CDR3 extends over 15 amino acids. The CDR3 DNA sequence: TGTGCCAGCAGCCGGAGGGGACAGGAGACATATGGCTACACCTTC. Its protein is CASSRRGQETYGYTF.

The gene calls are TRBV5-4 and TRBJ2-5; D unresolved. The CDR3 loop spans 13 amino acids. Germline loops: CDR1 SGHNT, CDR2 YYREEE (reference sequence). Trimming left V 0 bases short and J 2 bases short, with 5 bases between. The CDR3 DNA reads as TGTGCCAGCAGCTTGGACGGTCAAGAGACCCAGTACTTC. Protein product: CASSLDGQETQYF.

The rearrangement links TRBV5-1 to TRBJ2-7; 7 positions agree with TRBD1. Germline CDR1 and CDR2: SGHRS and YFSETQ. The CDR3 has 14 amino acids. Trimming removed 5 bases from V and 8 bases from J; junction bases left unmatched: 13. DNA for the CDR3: TGCGCCAGCAGAATCGGGGACAGCGTGGACAAGCAGTACTTC. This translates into CASRIGDSVDKQYF.

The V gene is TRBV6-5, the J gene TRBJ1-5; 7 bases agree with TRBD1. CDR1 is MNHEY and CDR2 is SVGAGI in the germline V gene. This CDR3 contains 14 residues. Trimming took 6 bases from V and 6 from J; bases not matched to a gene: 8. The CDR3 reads CASSVRQGGQPQHF. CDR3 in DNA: TGTGCCAGCAGCGTTAGACAGGGTGGTCAGCCCCAGCATTTT.